This TCR beta chain was recorded in a study of blood T cells in healthy people across ages. Broader study findings: No one knew whether donors had CMV, which possibly confounded expanded clonotype changes. A strong correlation was found between TCR beta diversity and the percentage of naive T cells. Bulk PBMC profiling left naive and antigen-experienced comparisons inconclusive.

Next came a second PCR, run for roughly 6 to 11 cycles, which used a sample-barcoded 5' primer along with a J-beta primer mix. One entry per CDR3 protein results from TCRdb running MiXCR on the 5' RACE reads. The table shows 1.5 million or so distinct CDR3 sequences, with about 40% occurring only once. Germline CDR1 reads SGHRS; CDR2 reads YFSETQ. The CDR3 contains 14 residues. V was cut by 4 bases and J by 4 bases, with 11 bases left in between. Turning to this clonotype: Its antigen remains unknown.

Sequences were obtained from blood. This sequence originates from a woman under 30 in good health. The gene calls are TRBV5-1 and TRBJ1-4, with D possibly TRBD1 on 5 matching bases. This chain's CDR3 is CASSQGASNEKLFF. The CDR3 nucleotides are TGCGCCAGCAGCCAAGGGGCTAGTAATGAAAAACTGTTTTTT.